This T cell receptor beta chain came from a study of a mutant IDH1 vaccine in newly diagnosed glioma. Study at large: Most patients had received both radiotherapy and temozolomide, the prior options being radiotherapy, temozolomide, or both. Findings and caveats of the study: No link was apparently found between pseudoprogression and changes in top peripheral T cell clonotypes. Of all patients, around 94% showed vaccine-induced immune responses.

Concerning this clone itself: The target antigen is unknown.

Time point here: baseline, week 1 (first vaccination visit). Treatment denoted: pre-vaccination baseline after standard-of-care therapy. TCRdb's copy holds only in-frame clones and misses some; the assay was immunoSEQ multiplex PCR. The table records 20,000 to 25,000 clones, around 82% of them present only once. From germline, CDR1 is LNHDA and CDR2 SQIVND (reference sequence). V shed 10 bases, J shed 6 bases, and the junction held 2 bases outside the gene matches. The CDR3 spans 14 residues. Sequenced material: PBMCs, taken from a glioma patient treated with radiotherapy, temozolomide or both. The chain is built from TRBV19 and TRBJ2-2; TRBD2 aligns across 16 bases. The receptor's source is a man aged 40-49 years with glioma. The CDR3 reads CAIGTSGRAGELFF. The CDR3, as DNA: TGTGCCATTGGGACTAGCGGGAGGGCCGGGGAGCTGTTTTTT.